This TCR beta chain was profiled in a study of T cell responses to AZD1222 COVID-19 vaccine. Study-level results: Following two doses of AZD1222, Spike-specific TCR breadth and depth rose.

Here immunoSEQ multiplex PCR was the method, and the copy in TCRdb shows in-frame clones only, minus some. The table has approximately 140,000 clones, approximately 94% seen once; the top ten hold roughly 1.2%. Notes on this clone: Its matching antigen is unknown.

The germline V and J ends were trimmed by 10 bases and 5 bases, with 11 bases remaining between them. Germline CDR1 reads PRHDT; CDR2 reads FYEKMQ (reference sequence). The CDR3 length is 12 residues. The sequences come from peripheral blood, collected on day 0 of AZD1222 vaccination. The sequence was obtained from an adult in good health. The V call is TRBV13, the J call TRBJ2-2; D gene ambiguous. The CDR3 protein is CATLGQTGELFF. The CDR3 DNA is TGTGCCACCCTCGGGCAGACCGGGGAGCTGTTTTTT.